What follows are 28 T cell receptor beta chains derived from one specimen sequenced in a study of beta chain features in type 1 diabetes. The sequenced template was cDNA made from the entire isolated RNA. Using immunoSEQ multiplex PCR, the repertoire was profiled, and TCRdb retains in-frame clones only, with some absent. Of a few hundred thousand clones in the sample, 20% were seen once. Sample: naive CD4+ T cells from blood. The receptors stem from a woman aged 18-30 years in good health.

The gene calls are TRBV6-1 and TRBJ1-3, with 7 nucleotides matching TRBD1. CDR1 MNHNS and CDR2 SASEGT come from the germline V gene. J lost 0 bases, V lost 3 bases, and 8 bases had no gene match. CDR3 length: 17 residues. The DNA for the CDR3 is TGTGCCAGCAGTGACGACAGGGCCTTTCTCTCTGGAAACACCATATATTTT. It specifies CASSDDRAFLSGNTIYF.

This chain links TRBV14 with TRBJ2-1; 13 bases agree with TRBD2. Trimming cost V 6 bases and J 6 bases; bases outside gene matches: 11. This CDR3 spans 17 amino acids. The germline CDR1 and CDR2 sequences are SGHDN and FVKESK. The CDR3 region is CASSRVGGLAGLNEQFF. CDR3 nucleotides: TGTGCCAGCAGTAGAGTTGGGGGACTAGCGGGACTCAATGAGCAGTTCTTC.

In this sample, this clone turned up a few times. The CDR3 reads CASSPRQRSEAFF. The CDR3 DNA reads as TGTGCCAGCAGCCCCCGGCAGCGATCTGAAGCTTTCTTT. This chain joins TRBV7-2 and TRBJ1-1; D not certain. Trimming took off 5 bases at V and 6 bases at J, with 13 bases between the two ends. CDR1 and CDR2 (germline): SGHTA, FQGNSA. This CDR3 comprises 13 residues.

This chain links TRBV9 with TRBJ2-6; 11 bases line up with TRBD1. In germline, CDR1 is SGDLS, CDR2 YYNGEE. The trim removed 2 bases at V and 4 bases at J, leaving 5 bases unmatched. CDR3 size: 17 residues. For the CDR3, the DNA is TGTGCCAGCAGCGTGGGACAGGGGGTAGCAGGGGCCAACGTCCTGACTTTC. Translation gives CASSVGQGVAGANVLTF.

V gene TRBV18 combines with J gene TRBJ1-5; the D gene is possibly TRBD1 (5 bases). Germline loops: CDR1 KGHSH, CDR2 LQKENI. V was pared by 10 bases and J by 9 bases, with 19 bases between. The CDR3 covers 13 residues. CDR3 region: CATQGGSDGPQHF. CDR3 sequence (DNA): TGTGCCACGCAGGGAGGGAGCGATGGGCCCCAGCATTTT.

The chain uses TRBV9 and TRBJ2-2; 14 bases agree with TRBD2. The length of the CDR3 is 17 residues. The germline V gene has CDR1 SGDLS and CDR2 YYNGEE. With V trimmed by 5 bases and J by 6 bases, 9 bases remained unmatched. CDR3 sequence: CASSLSGLAGAAGELFF. The DNA of the CDR3 is TGTGCCAGCAGTTTATCGGGACTAGCGGGAGCAGCCGGGGAGCTGTTTTTT.

The rearrangement joins TRBV9 to TRBJ1-3, with TRBD1 as a possible D gene (6 bases). The V end was cut by 4 bases, the J end by 2 bases, with 10 bases between. CDR1 is SGDLS, CDR2 YYNGEE, per germline. This CDR3 contains 14 residues. CDR3 in DNA: TGTGCCAGCAGCCCGGACAGTCCTGGAAACACCATATATTTT. Amino acid sequence: CASSPDSPGNTIYF. The full variable domain, in which reference TRBV9 and TRBJ1-3 provide the parts outside the CDR3, is DSGVTQTPKHLITATGQRVTLRCSPRSGDLSVYWYQQSLDQGLQFLIQYYNGEERAKGNILERFSAQQFPDLHSELNLSSLELGDSALYFCASSPDSPGNTIYFGEGSWLTVV.

This clone was observed a few times. The chain carries TRBV4-1 and TRBJ2-7; a weak D match, TRBD2 (5 bases). The CDR3 is 14 amino acids. Between the trimmed V and J ends, which lost 6 bases and 2 bases, there was a span of 14 bases. Per germline, CDR1 MGHRA and CDR2 YSYEKL. DNA of the CDR3: TGCGCCAGCAGTTCCGCGGACTCACCCTACGAGCAGTACTTC. Its translation is CASSSADSPYEQYF.

The chain uses TRBV29-1 and TRBJ1-5; TRBD1 matches 7 bases. CDR1 is SQVTM and CDR2 is ANQGSEA in the germline V gene. The CDR3 totals 13 residues. J was trimmed by 5 bases and V by 7 bases; bases with no gene match: 8. The CDR3 spells CSGSGGTDQPQHF. The CDR3 DNA reads as TGCAGCGGATCAGGGGGGACTGATCAGCCCCAGCATTTT.

The chain carries TRBV6-5 and TRBJ1-4; a weak D match, TRBD1 (5 bases). Trimming pared 7 bases from V and 8 bases from J, leaving 17 bases between. Germline values: CDR1 MNHEY, CDR2 SVGAGI. The CDR3 covers 14 residues. This CDR3 is CASTRLGQGEKLFF. As DNA, the CDR3 is TGTGCCAGCACCCGTTTGGGCCAGGGCGAAAAACTGTTTTTT.

This clone came up a few times. V gene TRBV19 combines with J gene TRBJ2-5; 9 nucleotides align to TRBD2. J lost 1 base, V lost 1 base, and 1 base had no gene match. The CDR3 runs to 15 residues. CDR1 is LNHDA and CDR2 is SQIVND in the germline V gene (reference sequence). The CDR3 DNA reads as TGTGCCAGTAGTATAGTGACTAGCGGCCAAGAGACCCAGTACTTC. This encodes CASSIVTSGQETQYF.

V and J are TRBV29-1 and TRBJ1-1; D not resolved. V lost 4 bases to trimming and J lost 6 bases, with 9 bases between them. This CDR3 spans 11 amino acids. Germline CDR1 is SQVTM and CDR2 is ANQGSEA. This chain's CDR3 is CSVGGGSEAFF. The CDR3 DNA reads TGCAGCGTTGGCGGAGGGTCTGAAGCTTTCTTT.

This clone has a handful of counts. The V call is TRBV5-6, the J call TRBJ1-1; no definite D call. The germline gives CDR1 SGHDT, CDR2 YYEEEE. This CDR3 is 15 amino acids long. Between the trimmed V and J ends, which lost 0 bases and 0 bases, there was a span of 9 bases. The CDR3 spells CASSLDYGLNTEAFF. CDR3 nucleotide sequence: TGTGCCAGCAGCTTGGATTACGGGTTGAACACTGAAGCTTTCTTT.

The chain couples TRBV4-1 to TRBJ2-5; weak D call: TRBD1 (6 bases). V lost 1 base, J lost 1 base, and 10 bases lay in between. The CDR3 sequence is 15 residues long. Germline lookup yields CDR1 MGHRA and CDR2 YSYEKL. Written as DNA, the CDR3 is TGCGCCAGCAGCCAAGTGACAGGAAGCCAAGAGACCCAGTACTTC. Translated, it gives CASSQVTGSQETQYF.

The chain links TRBV19 to TRBJ2-1; possible D gene TRBD1, 5 bases. The CDR3 sequence is 14 residues long. The V gene's germline CDR1 is LNHDA and CDR2 SQIVND (reference sequence). The ends were cut back, 10 bases at V and 1 base at J, with 14 bases in the middle. Here the CDR3 DNA reads TGTGCCACCTCGCCAGGGATGTCCTACAATGAGCAGTTCTTC. Encoded protein: CATSPGMSYNEQFF.

The J gene is TRBJ1-5, the V gene TRBV30; possible D gene TRBD1, 6 bases. The germline V gene encodes CDR1 GTSNPN and CDR2 SVGIG (reference sequence). Trimming cost V 1 base and J 4 bases, with 14 bases left between them. This CDR3 has 15 amino acids. Written as DNA, the CDR3 is TGTGCCTGGAGTGGGGCCACAAGGGGGAATCAGCCCCAGCATTTT. Its translation: CAWSGATRGNQPQHF.

The rearrangement uses TRBV5-1 and TRBJ2-5; 7 bases are a match to TRBD1. In germline, CDR1 is SGHRS, CDR2 YFSETQ. The CDR3 spans 16 residues. The J segment lost 2 bases and the V segment lost 6 bases, leaving 13 bases of the junction unmatched. The CDR3 reads CASNKLTGALQETQYF. The CDR3 nucleotides are TGCGCCAGCAACAAACTTACAGGGGCCCTACAAGAGACCCAGTACTTC.

This clone was recorded a few times. The rearrangement joins TRBV25-1 to TRBJ1-2; D is unclear. From germline, CDR1 is MGHDK and CDR2 SYGVNS. This CDR3 region has 14 residues. Deletions cut 3 bases from V and 8 bases from J, with 16 bases between. The CDR3 nucleotides are TGTGCCAGCAGTGATCACAACACCTACGGGGGCTACACCTTC. Translated: CASSDHNTYGGYTF.

The sample holds a few counts of this clone. This sequence joins TRBV9 and TRBJ2-5; D might be TRBD2 (6 bases). The CDR3 consists of 14 residues. The germline V gene encodes CDR1 SGDLS and CDR2 YYNGEE. V gave up 9 bases and J gave up 1 base, with 16 bases separating them. The chain's CDR3 is CAIRKGTVQETQYF. As DNA, the CDR3 is TGTGCCATCAGGAAGGGGACTGTCCAAGAGACCCAGTACTTC.

The chain links TRBV7-2 to TRBJ1-5; maybe TRBD1 (6 bases). Germline V lookup: CDR1 SGHTA, CDR2 FQGNSA. The germline V and J ends were trimmed by 4 bases and 4 bases, with 11 bases remaining between them. There are 14 residues in the CDR3. CDR3 DNA: TGTGCCAGCAGCTCTCAGGGGTTTAATCAGCCCCAGCATTTT. It yields the protein CASSSQGFNQPQHF.

The CDR3: CASSLAGGDEAFF. The CDR3 bases are TGTGCCAGCAGCTTAGCGGGCGGGGATGAAGCTTTCTTT. This sequence joins TRBV7-8 and TRBJ1-1; D remains unclear. The CDR3 loop spans 13 amino acids. The germline gives CDR1 SGHVS, CDR2 FQNEAQ. Between the trimmed V and J ends, which lost 0 bases and 7 bases, there was a span of 9 bases. Based on the CDR3 plus reference TRBV7-8 and TRBJ1-1, the full variable domain is GAGVSQSPRYKVAKRGQDVALRCDPISGHVSLFWYQQALGQGPEFLTYFQNEAQLDKSGLPSDRFFAERPEGSVSTLKIQRTQQEDSAVYLCASSLAGGDEAFFGQGTRLTVV.

V and J are TRBV12-5 and TRBJ2-3, with 11 bases matching TRBD2. V shed 5 bases, J shed 6 bases, and the junction held 4 bases outside the gene matches. The CDR3 runs to 14 residues. The V gene's germline CDR1 is LGHNT and CDR2 FRNRAP. The CDR3 region has the DNA TGTGCTAGTGGTCGGACTAGCGGGCGGGATACGCAGTATTTT. Translated: CASGRTSGRDTQYF.

The rearrangement joins TRBV7-2 to TRBJ2-1; TRBD1 matches at 10 bases. The V gene's germline CDR1 is SGHTA and CDR2 FQGNSA. Germline trimming cut 5 bases from V and 8 bases from J; bases unmatched to any gene: 6. The CDR3 spans 14 residues. Written as DNA, the CDR3 is TGTGCCAGCAGCAGAGGACAGGGGGTGGATGAGCAGTTCTTC. Its translation is CASSRGQGVDEQFF.

V is TRBV7-2 and J is TRBJ2-5; 10 bases are shared with TRBD1. The germline gives CDR1 SGHTA, CDR2 FQGNSA. The V segment lost 5 bases and the J segment 4 bases; nucleotides outside the gene matches: 4. This CDR3 region has 14 residues. CDR3 sequence reads: CASSTRDRGETQYF. CDR3 bases: TGTGCCAGCAGCACCCGGGACAGGGGAGAGACCCAGTACTTC.

The V gene is TRBV7-9, the J gene TRBJ2-2; D is unclear. Looked up from germline, CDR1 is SEHNR and CDR2 is FQNEAQ (reference sequence). There are 15 residues in the CDR3. Trimming took off 5 bases at V and 1 base at J, with 11 bases between the two ends. The DNA for the CDR3 is TGTGCCAGCAGCCCCCTGAGGTGGAACACCGGGGAGCTGTTTTTT. Its protein is CASSPLRWNTGELFF.

The sample holds a few counts of this clone. V usage is TRBV7-2 and J usage is TRBJ2-3; D is unresolved. The V gene's germline CDR1 is SGHTA and CDR2 FQGNSA. V was trimmed by 5 bases and J by 4 bases, leaving 16 bases between them. The length of the CDR3 is 15 residues. The CDR3 protein is CASSRRKVGSDTQYF. The CDR3 region has the DNA TGTGCCAGCAGCCGCAGGAAAGTAGGTTCAGATACGCAGTATTTT.

This clone has a handful of counts. The chain uses TRBV7-9 and TRBJ1-1, with a possible D match to TRBD1 (6 bases). This CDR3 is built from 12 residues. Germline assignment: CDR1 SEHNR and CDR2 FQNEAQ (reference sequence). The germline V and J ends were trimmed by 1 base and 10 bases, with 10 bases remaining between them. The CDR3 nucleotides are TGTGCCAGCAGCTTAGAGGGGGAGGGAGCTTTCTTT. Translation gives CASSLEGEGAFF.

Written as DNA, the CDR3 is TGTGCCAGTGGGACAGGGGCTGATCAAGCGAACACCGGGGAGCTGTTTTTT. Translating it yields CASGTGADQANTGELFF. The chain combines TRBV19 with TRBJ2-2, with 10 nucleotides matching TRBD1. Trimming at V came to 8 bases and at J to 0 bases, leaving 9 bases not matched to a gene. Germline V gene sequence: CDR1 LNHDA, CDR2 SQIVND (reference sequence). This CDR3 contains 17 residues. The variable domain in full, completed from reference TRBV19 and TRBJ2-2, reads DGGITQSPKYLFRKEGQNVTLSCEQNLNHDAMYWYRQDPGQGLRLIYYSQIVNDFQKGDIAEGYSVSREKKESFPLTVTSAQKNPTAFYLCASGTGADQANTGELFFGEGSRLTVL.